There are a few counts of the clone carrying this T cell receptor beta chain. Its antigen remains unknown. As to treatment: 10-day PBMC culture with coronavirus spike peptide pools or control peptides (ViraFEST assay). Cultured CD4+ T cells had their DNA profiled by the Oncomine TCR Beta short-read assay. TCRdb re-called the PCR reads with MiXCR, one entry per CDR3 protein. The sample includes 15,000 to 20,000 distinct CDR3 sequences, 40% to 50% of them seen just once. This entry comes from a study of vaccination and CD4 T cells after COVID-19. In germline, CDR1 is LGHNA, CDR2 YNFKEQ. J lost 7 bases, V lost 1 base, and 11 bases had no gene match. This CDR3 is built from 16 residues.

This chain links TRBV4-2 with TRBJ2-5, with 8 bases lining up with TRBD2. Sample: CD4+ T cells from blood, cultured in vitro, taken after SARS-CoV-2 vaccination. This clonotype was obtained from a human donor who had recovered from COVID-19. The CDR3 DNA is TGTGCCAGCAGCCAAGTTTTAGCGGGGTTAGACGGGACCCAGTACTTC. Amino acids: CASSQVLAGLDGTQYF.